A selection of T cell receptor beta chains follows, all from one sample in a study of T cell changes during pregnancy in multiple sclerosis. Data came from immunoSEQ multiplex PCR; TCRdb stores just in-frame clones and leaves some out. The sample includes about 33,000 clones, about 90% of them seen just once. Sample: CD4+ T cells from peripheral blood mononuclear cells, taken in the third trimester of pregnancy. These receptor sequences come from a female donor in good health, enrolled as a control in a pregnancy study. Both conserved end residues are part of each CDR3. Each record gives: V gene, clone size, J gene, D gene, CDR3 protein, CDR3 DNA. A D gene is named only where the DNA matches it firmly. Size tells how often a clone was seen (once, few, many) or the class of an expanded clone, and some rows leave it out.

TRBV7-9	.	TRBJ1-6	.	CASSSLTGLHF	TGTGCCAGCAGCTCGTTGACAGGACTCCACTTT
TRBV5-1	once	TRBJ2-3	TRBD2	CASSGGGTDTQYF	TGCGCCAGCAGCGGGGGGGGAACAGATACGCAGTATTTT
TRBV10-3	.	TRBJ1-6	TRBD1	CAIRTGTGTNNSPLHF	TGTGCCATCAGAACCGGGACAGGGACAAATAATTCACCCCTCCACTTT
TRBV28	.	TRBJ2-5	TRBD2	CASSLAGVGKETQYF	TGTGCCAGCAGTTTAGCGGGAGTAGGTAAAGAGACCCAGTACTTC
TRBV11-3	once	TRBJ1-1	.	CASSLERNTEAFF	TGTGCCAGCAGCTTAGAGCGGAACACTGAAGCTTTCTTT
TRBV6-1	.	TRBJ2-3	.	CASTGVTDTQYF	TGTGCCAGCACGGGGGTGACAGATACGCAGTATTTT
TRBV5-4	.	TRBJ1-6	.	CASSLTNSPLHF	TGTGCCAGCAGCTTGACAAATTCACCCCTCCACTTT
TRBV21-1	.	TRBJ2-7	.	CARADEDGGPYEQYF	TGTGCCAGAGCGGATGAGGACGGCGGGCCCTACGAGCAGTACTTC
TRBV4-1	.	TRBJ1-1	.	CASSQDQGIVNTEAFF	TGCGCCAGCAGCCAAGATCAGGGGATCGTTAACACTGAAGCTTTCTTT
TRBV7-9	.	TRBJ2-3	TRBD1	CASSWGTGGNTDTQYF	TGTGCCAGCAGCTGGGGGACAGGGGGTAATACAGATACGCAGTATTTT
TRBV5-6	.	TRBJ1-2	.	CASSHRAGAGYTF	TGTGCCAGCAGCCACAGGGCGGGGGCTGGCTACACCTTC
TRBV15	once	TRBJ1-2	TRBD1	CATSRDMDRGRLRGYTF	TGTGCCACCAGCAGAGATATGGACAGGGGGCGCCTGAGGGGCTACACCTTC
TRBV14	few	TRBJ1-1	.	CASSRLGPWNTEAFF	TGTGCCAGCAGCCGCCTTGGGCCGTGGAACACTGAAGCTTTCTTT
TRBV5-1	.	TRBJ1-5	TRBD1	CASSLVPGQGPRGNQPQHF	TGCGCCAGCAGCTTGGTACCGGGACAGGGGCCCCGGGGCAATCAGCCCCAGCATTTT